This note documents a single T cell receptor (beta chain) sequence. CDR3 length: 12 residues. Trimming took off 8 bases at V and 2 bases at J, with 7 bases between the two ends. The V gene's germline CDR1 is MDHEN and CDR2 SYDVKM. The sample is drawn from a study of blood T cell repertoires in COVID-19. The wider study: Nucleic acid was either cDNA or gDNA, and it came from T cells, B-cell-depleted T cells, or PBMCs.

In the authors' methods: Amplification of reference gene primers was used by the study to estimate nucleated cell counts. Generated by immunoSEQ multiplex PCR, the TCRdb table keeps only in-frame clones and is missing some. The V and J calls and clone size were taken over from that table, and D and trimming were inferred from the DNA. This sample carries a few hundred thousand clones, 85% to 90% of them seen once, and the ten largest clones take more than 9%. Those who participated ranged in age from roughly 18 to 95 years and resided in 20 to 30 US areas. Cohort allocation depended upon clinical history that participants reported.

This sequence was found in a woman aged 18-29 years who had recovered from COVID-19. This chain links TRBV28 with TRBJ1-5; D gene ambiguous. Sequencing input: PBMCs or T cells enriched from blood (not recorded which). In DNA, the CDR3 is TGTGCCAGCCGGGTGGGCAATCAGCCCCAGCATTTT. Its protein is CASRVGNQPQHF.